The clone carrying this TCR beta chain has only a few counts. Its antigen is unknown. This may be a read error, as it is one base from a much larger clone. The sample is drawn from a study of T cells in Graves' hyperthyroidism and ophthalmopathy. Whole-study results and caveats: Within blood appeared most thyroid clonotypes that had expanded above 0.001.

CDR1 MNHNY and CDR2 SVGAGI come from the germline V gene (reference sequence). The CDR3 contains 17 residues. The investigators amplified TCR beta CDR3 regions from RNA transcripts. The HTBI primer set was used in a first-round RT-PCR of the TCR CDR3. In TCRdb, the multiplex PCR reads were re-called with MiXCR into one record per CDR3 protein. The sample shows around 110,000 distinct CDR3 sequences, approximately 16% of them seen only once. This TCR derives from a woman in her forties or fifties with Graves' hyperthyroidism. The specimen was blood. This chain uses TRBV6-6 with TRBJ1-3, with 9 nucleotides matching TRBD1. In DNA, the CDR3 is TGTGCCGGCAGTTACCCAGGGACAGGGCACTCTGGAAACACCATATATTTT. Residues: CAGSYPGTGHSGNTIYF.